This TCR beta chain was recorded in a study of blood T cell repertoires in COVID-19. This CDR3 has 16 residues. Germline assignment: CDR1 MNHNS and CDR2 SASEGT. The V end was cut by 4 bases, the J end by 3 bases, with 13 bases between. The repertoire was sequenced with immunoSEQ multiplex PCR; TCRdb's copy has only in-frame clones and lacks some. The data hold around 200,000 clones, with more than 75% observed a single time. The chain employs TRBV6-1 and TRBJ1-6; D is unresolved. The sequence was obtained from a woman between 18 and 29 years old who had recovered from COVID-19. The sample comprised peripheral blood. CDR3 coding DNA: TGTGCCAGCAGTGCGACTTTGGGAGGCTATAATTCACCCCTCCACTTT. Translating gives CASSATLGGYNSPLHF.